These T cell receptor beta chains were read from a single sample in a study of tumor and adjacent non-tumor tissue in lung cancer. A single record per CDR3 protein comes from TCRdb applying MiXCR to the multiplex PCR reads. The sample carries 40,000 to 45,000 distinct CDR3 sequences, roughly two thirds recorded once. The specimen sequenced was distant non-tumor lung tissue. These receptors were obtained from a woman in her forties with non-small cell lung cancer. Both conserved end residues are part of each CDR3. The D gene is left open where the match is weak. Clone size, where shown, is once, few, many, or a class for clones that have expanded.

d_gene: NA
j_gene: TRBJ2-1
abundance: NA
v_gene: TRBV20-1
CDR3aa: CSPRHDRSYNEQFF
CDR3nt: TGCAGTCCTAGACACGACCGGTCCTACAATGAGCAGTTCTTC

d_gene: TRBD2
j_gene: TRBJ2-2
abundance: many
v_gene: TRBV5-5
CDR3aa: CASTLGGAGTGELFF
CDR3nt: TGTGCCAGCACACTCGGGGGGGCCGGGACCGGGGAGCTGTTTTTT

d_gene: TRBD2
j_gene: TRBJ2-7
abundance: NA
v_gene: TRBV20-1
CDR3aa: CSANTGGASEQYF
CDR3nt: TGCAGTGCTAACACCGGGGGGGCCAGCGAGCAGTACTTC

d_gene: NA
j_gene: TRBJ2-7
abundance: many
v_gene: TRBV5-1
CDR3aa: CASSKDNSYEQYF
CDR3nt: TGCGCCAGCAGCAAAGACAACTCCTACGAGCAGTACTTC

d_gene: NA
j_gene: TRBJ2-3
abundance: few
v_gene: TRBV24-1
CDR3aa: CATSDNYGGTPDTQYF
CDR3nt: TGTGCCACCAGTGACAATTACGGGGGTACGCCAGATACGCAGTATTTT

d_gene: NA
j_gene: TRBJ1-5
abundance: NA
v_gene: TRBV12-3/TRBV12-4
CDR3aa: CASSFGADRPQHF
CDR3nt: TGTGCCAGTAGTTTCGGGGCAGATCGGCCCCAGCATTTT

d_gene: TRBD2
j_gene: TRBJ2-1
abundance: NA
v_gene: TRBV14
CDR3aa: CASSHGLRPGLSKSSYNEQFF
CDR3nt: TGTGCCAGCAGCCATGGCCTCCGCCCGGGACTATCGAAAAGCTCCTACAATGAGCAGTTCTTC

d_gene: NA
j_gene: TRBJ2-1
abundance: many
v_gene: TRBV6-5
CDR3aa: CASSYSSEQFF
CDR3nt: TGTGCCAGCAGTTACTCGTCGGAGCAGTTCTTC

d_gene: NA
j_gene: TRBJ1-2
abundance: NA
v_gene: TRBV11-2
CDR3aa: CASSPRGPNGYAF
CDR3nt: TGTGCAAGCAGCCCCCGGGGCCCCAATGGCTACGCCTTC

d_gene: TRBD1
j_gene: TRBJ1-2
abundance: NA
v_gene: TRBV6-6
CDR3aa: CASIPRDRVTDGYIF
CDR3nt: TGTGCCAGCATCCCCAGGGACAGGGTTACAGATGGCTACATCTTC

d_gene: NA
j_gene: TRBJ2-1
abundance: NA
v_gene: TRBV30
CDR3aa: CAWSVSDYNEQFF
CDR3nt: TGCGCCTGGAGTGTCAGCGACTACAATGAGCAGTTCTTC

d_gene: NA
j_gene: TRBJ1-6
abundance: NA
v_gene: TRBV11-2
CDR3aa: CASSFGGSYKSPLHF
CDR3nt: TGTGCCAGCAGCTTTGGCGGCTCCTATAAATCACCCCTCCACTTT

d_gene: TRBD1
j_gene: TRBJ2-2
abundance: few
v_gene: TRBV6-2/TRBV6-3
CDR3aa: CASRPLDRDTGELFF
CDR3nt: TGTGCCAGCAGACCATTGGACAGGGACACCGGGGAGCTGTTTTTT

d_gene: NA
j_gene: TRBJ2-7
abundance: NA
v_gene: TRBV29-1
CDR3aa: CSAPCANGEQYF
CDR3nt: TGCAGCGCGCCCTGTGCCAACGGCGAGCAGTACTTC

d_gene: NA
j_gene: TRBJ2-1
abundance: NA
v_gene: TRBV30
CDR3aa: CALHGWYNEQFF
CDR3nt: TGTGCCCTACACGGGTGGTACAATGAGCAATTCTTC

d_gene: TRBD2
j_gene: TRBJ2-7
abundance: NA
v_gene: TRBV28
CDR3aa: CARSLRGGWRTYEQYF
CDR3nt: TGTGCCAGAAGTTTACGGGGGGGCTGGCGAACCTACGAGCAGTACTTC

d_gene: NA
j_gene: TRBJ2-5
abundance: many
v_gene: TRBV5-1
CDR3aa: CASSLTSYETQYF
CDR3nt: TGCGCCAGCAGCTTGACTAGCTATGAGACCCAGTACTTC

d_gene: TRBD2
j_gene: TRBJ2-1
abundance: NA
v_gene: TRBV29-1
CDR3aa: CSVEVAGGTNEQFF
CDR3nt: TGCAGCGTTGAGGTAGCGGGAGGTACCAATGAGCAGTTCTTC

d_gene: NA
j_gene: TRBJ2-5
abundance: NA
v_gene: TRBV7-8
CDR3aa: CARRRTPGETQYF
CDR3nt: TGTGCCAGAAGGCGTACCCCGGGGGAGACCCAGTACTTC

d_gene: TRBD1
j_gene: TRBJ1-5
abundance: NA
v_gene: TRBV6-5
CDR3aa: CASSYMTGGDQPQRF
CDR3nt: TGTGCCAGCAGTTACATGACAGGGGGGGATCAGCCCCAGCGTTTT

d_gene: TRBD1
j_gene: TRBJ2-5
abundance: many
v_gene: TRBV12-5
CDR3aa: CASGMGQGDETQYF
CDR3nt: TGTGCTAGTGGTATGGGACAGGGTGACGAGACCCAGTACTTC

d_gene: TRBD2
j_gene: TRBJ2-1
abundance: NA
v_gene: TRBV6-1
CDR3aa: CARSELAGGNYNEQFF
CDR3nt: TGTGCCAGAAGTGAATTAGCGGGAGGGAACTACAATGAGCAGTTTTTC

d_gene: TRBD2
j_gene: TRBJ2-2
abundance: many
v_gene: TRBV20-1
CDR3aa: CSALAGGILGELFF
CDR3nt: TGCAGTGCCCTAGCGGGAGGGATTCTGGGGGAGCTGTTTTTT

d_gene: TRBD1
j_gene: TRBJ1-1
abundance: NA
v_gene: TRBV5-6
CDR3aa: CPSSRTGSGGRSEAFF
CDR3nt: TGTCCCAGTAGCCGCACGGGGTCAGGGGGCAGAAGTGAAGCTTTCTTT

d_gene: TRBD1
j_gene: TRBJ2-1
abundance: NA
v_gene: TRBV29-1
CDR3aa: CSVATGQLYNEQFF
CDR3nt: TGCAGCGTTGCCACGGGACAGTTATACAATGAGCAGTTCTTC

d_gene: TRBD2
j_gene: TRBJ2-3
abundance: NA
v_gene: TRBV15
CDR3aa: CATSSGGNIDTQYF
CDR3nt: TGTGCCACCAGCAGCGGGGGGAATATCGATACGCAGTATTTT

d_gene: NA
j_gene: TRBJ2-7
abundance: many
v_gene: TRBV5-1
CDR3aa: CASSLEKIQGFTYEQYF
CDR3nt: TGCGCCAGCAGCTTGGAAAAAATCCAGGGTTTTACCTACGAGCAGTACTTC

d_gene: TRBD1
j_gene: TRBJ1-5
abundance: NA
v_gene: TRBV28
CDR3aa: CASSRPSRGLSNQPQHF
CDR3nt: TGTGCCAGCAGCCGCCCATCTAGGGGGCTTAGCAATCAGCCCCAGCATTTT

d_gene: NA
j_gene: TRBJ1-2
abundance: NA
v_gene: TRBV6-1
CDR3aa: CASNAKSRVGYTF
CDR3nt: TGTGCCAGCAATGCAAAGTCACGGGTCGGCTACACCTTC

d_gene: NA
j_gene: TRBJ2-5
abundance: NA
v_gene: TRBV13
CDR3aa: CASSLGKTQYF
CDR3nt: TGTGCCAGCAGCTTAGGGAAGACCCAATACTTC

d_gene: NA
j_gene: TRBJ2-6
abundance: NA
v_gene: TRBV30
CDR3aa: CAWRGRRYGPSGANVLTF
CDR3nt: TGTGCCTGGAGGGGCCGACGGTACGGACCCTCTGGGGCCAACGTCCTGACTTTC

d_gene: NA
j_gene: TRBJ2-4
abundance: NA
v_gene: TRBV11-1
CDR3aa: CASGRPLSDQYF
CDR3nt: TGTGCCAGCGGCCGACCCTTAAGTGATCAGTACTTC

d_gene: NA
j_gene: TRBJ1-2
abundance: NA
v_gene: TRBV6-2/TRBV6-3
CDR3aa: CVSREPGARGYTF
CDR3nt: TGTGTCAGCAGGGAACCGGGGGCGCGTGGCTACACCTTC

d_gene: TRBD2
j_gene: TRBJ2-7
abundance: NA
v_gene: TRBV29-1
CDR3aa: CIVENGTSPHEQYF
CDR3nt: TGCATCGTTGAGAATGGGACTAGCCCCCACGAGCAGTACTTC

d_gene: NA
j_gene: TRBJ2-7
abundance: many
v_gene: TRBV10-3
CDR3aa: CAPTRDNEQYF
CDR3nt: TGTGCCCCGACCCGCGACAACGAGCAGTACTTC

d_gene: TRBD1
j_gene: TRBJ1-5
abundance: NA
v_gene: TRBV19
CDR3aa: CASKGQDKGQPQHF
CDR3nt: TGTGCCAGTAAAGGACAGGACAAGGGTCAGCCCCAGCATTTT

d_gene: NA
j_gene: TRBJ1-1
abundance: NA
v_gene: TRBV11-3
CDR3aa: CASIPSWERQIETFF
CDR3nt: TGTGCCAGCATCCCGAGCTGGGAAAGGCAGATTGAAACTTTCTTT

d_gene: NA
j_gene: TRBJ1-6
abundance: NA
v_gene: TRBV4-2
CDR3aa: CAGSPTKNSPLHF
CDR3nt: TGTGCCGGGAGCCCCACTAAAAATTCACCCCTCCACTTT

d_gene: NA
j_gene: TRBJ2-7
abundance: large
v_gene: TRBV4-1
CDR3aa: CASSHEGGEQYF
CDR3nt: TGCGCCAGCAGCCACGAGGGGGGAGAGCAGTACTTC

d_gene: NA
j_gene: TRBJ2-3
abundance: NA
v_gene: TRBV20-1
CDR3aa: CSARGTPADTQYF
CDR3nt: TGCAGTGCTAGGGGGACTCCTGCGGATACGCAGTATTTT

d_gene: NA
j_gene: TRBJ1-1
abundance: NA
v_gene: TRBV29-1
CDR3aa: CSVWTRGARSTEAFF
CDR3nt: TGCAGCGTTTGGACTCGGGGGGCGCGGAGCACTGAAGCTTTCTTT

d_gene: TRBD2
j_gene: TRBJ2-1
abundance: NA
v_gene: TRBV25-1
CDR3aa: CASKTGGSREQIF
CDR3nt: TGTGCCAGCAAAACTGGCGGGAGTCGTGAGCAGATCTTC

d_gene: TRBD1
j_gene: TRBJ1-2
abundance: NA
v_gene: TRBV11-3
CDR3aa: CASTSGQTNYGYTF
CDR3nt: TGTGCCAGCACTTCGGGACAGACGAACTATGGCTACACCTTC

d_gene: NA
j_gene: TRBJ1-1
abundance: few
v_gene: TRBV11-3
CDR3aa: CAGSLATGQQAFF
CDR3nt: TGTGCCGGCAGCTTAGCAACAGGGCAACAAGCTTTCTTC

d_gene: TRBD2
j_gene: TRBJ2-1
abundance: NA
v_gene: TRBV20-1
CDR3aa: CSVRSGGYEQFF
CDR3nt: TGCAGTGTTAGATCGGGGGGTTATGAGCAGTTCTTC

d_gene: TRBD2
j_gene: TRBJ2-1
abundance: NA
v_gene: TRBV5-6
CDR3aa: CASSLSGTRGRPYNEQFF
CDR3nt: TGTGCCAGCAGCTTGTCCGGGACTAGAGGGAGACCCTACAATGAGCAGTTCTTC

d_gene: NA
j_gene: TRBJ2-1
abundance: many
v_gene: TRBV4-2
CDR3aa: CASSQDNTGVSREQFF
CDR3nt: TGTGCCAGCAGCCAAGATAACACGGGAGTGTCGCGGGAGCAGTTCTTC

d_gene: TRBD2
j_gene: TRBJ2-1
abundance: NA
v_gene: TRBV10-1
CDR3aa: CASNRTSGLDNERFF
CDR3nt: TGCGCCAGCAACCGAACTAGCGGGCTGGATAATGAGCGGTTCTTC

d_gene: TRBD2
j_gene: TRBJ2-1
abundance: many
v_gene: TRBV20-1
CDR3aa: CSATGGAGNEQFF
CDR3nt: TGCAGTGCTACGGGGGGGGCGGGCAATGAGCAGTTCTTC

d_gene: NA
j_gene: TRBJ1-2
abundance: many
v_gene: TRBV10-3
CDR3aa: CATLRDNYGYTF
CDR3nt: TGTGCCACCCTCCGGGACAACTATGGCTACACCTTC

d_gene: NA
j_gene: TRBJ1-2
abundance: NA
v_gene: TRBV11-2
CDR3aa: CASRDQQGFSGCTF
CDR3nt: TGTGCAAGCAGGGATCAACAGGGATTCTCTGGCTGCACCTTC